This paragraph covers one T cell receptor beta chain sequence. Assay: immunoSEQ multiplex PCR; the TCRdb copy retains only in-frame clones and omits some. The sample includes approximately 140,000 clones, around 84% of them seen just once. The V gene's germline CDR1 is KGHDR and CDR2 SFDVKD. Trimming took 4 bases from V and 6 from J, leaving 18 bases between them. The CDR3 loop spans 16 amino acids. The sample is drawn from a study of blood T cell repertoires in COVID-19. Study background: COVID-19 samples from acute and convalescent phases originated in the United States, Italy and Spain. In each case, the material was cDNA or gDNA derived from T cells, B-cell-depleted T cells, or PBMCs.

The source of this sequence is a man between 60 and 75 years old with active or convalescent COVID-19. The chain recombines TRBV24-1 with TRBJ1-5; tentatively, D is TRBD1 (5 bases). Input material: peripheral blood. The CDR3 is CATSDHRGVSGQPQHF. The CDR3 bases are TGTGCCACCAGTGACCACCGGGGGGTCTCTGGTCAGCCCCAGCATTTT.